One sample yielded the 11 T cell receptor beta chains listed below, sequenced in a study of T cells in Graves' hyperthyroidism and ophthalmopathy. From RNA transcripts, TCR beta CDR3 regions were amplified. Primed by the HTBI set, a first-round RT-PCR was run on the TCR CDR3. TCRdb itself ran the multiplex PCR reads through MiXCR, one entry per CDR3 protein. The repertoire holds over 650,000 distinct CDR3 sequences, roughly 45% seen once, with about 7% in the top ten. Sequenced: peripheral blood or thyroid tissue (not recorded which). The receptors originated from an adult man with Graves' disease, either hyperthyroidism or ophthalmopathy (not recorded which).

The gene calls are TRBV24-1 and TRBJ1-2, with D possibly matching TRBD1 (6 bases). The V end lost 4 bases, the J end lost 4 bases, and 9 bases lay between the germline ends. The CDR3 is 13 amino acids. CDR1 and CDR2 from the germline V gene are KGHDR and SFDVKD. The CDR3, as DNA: TGTGCCACCAGTGACAACAGGGCCTATGGCTACACCTTC. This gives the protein CATSDNRAYGYTF.

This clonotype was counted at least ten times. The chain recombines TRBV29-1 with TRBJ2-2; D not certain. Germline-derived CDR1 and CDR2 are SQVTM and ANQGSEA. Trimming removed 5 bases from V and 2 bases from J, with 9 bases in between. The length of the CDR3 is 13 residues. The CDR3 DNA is TGCAGCGTTACTGTTACCAACACCGGGGAGCTGTTTTTT. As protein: CSVTVTNTGELFF.

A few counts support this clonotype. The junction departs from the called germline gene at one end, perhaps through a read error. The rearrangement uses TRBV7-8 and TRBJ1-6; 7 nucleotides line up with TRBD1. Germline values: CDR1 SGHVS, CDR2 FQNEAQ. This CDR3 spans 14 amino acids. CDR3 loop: CASSYQGENSPLHF. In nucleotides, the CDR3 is TGCGCCAGCAGCTACCAGGGGGAGAACTCACCCCTCCACTTT.

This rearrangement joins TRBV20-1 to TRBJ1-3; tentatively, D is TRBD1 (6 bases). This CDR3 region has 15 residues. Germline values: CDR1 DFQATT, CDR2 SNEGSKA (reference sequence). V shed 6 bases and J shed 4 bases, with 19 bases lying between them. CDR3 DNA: TGCAGTGCCCACCGGGGGGCGGGGAGCGGAAACACCATATATTTT. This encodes CSAHRGAGSGNTIYF.

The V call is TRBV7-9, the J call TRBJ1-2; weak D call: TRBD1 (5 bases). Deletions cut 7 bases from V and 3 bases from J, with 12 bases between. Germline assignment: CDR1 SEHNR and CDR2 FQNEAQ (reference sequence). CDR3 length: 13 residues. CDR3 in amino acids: CASTHDSYYGYTF. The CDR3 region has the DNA TGTGCCAGCACCCACGACAGCTACTATGGCTACACCTTC.

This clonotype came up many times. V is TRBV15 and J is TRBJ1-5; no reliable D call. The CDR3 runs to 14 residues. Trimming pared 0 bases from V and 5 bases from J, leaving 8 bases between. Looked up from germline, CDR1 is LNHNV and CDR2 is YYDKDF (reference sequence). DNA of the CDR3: TGTGCCACCAGCAGAGATTTGGGGTATCAGCCCCAGCATTTT. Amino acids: CATSRDLGYQPQHF.

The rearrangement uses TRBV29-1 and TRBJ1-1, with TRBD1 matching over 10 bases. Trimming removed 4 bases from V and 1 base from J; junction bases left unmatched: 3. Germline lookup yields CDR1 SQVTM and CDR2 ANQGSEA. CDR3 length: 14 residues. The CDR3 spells CSVAGTGANTEAFF. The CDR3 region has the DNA TGCAGCGTTGCCGGGACAGGGGCGAACACTGAAGCTTTCTTT.

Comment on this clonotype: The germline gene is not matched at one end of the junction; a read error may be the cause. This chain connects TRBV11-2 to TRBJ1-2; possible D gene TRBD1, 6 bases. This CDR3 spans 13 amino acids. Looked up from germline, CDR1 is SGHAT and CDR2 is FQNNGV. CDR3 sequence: CASTSTGPGGYIF. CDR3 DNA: TGTGCCAGTACCTCCACAGGGCCAGGTGGCTACATCTTC.

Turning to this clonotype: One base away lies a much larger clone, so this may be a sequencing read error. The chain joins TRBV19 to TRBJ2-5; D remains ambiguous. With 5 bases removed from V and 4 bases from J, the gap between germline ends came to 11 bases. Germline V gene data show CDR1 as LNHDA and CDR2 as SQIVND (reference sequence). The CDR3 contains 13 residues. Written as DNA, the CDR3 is TGTGCCAGTAGTGAGACATTTCGAGAGACCCAGTACTTC. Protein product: CASSETFRETQYF.

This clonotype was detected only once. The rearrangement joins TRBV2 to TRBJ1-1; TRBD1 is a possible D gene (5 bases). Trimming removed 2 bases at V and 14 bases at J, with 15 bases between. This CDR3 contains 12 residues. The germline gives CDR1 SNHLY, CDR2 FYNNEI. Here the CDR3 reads CASSERWGTAFF. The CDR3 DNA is TGTGCCAGCAGTGAAAGGTGGGGGACCGCGTTCTTT.

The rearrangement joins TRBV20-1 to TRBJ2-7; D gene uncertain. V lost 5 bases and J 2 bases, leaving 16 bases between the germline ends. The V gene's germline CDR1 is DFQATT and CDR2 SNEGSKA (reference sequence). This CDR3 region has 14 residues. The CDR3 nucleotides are TGCAGTGCTTTTACTGGCGGCCGCGCCTACGAGCAGTACTTC. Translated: CSAFTGGRAYEQYF.